These T cell receptor beta chains were read from a single sample in a study of regulatory T cells. The method was immunoSEQ multiplex PCR; TCRdb's version includes in-frame clones alone and lacks a portion of them. The sample carries around 29,000 clones, roughly 92% recorded once. Sequenced: conventional CD4+ T cells sorted from blood. These receptors were collected from a person aged 18-35 years with CD3G deficiency. Both conserved end residues are part of each CDR3. A D gene is named only where the DNA matches it firmly. Only part of the rows carry a size: once, few, many, or a class if the clone is expanded.

cdr3_length d_call clone_size j_call v_call cdr3_aa cdr3_nt
14 TRBD1 - TRBJ1-1 TRBV18 CASSPQTGATEAFF TGTGCCAGCTCACCACAAACAGGGGCCACTGAAGCTTTCTTT
15 TRBD2 - TRBJ2-5 TRBV4-2 CASSQYSGSGETQYF TGTGCCAGCAGCCAGTATAGCGGGAGCGGTGAGACCCAGTACTTC
14 TRBD1 - TRBJ1-5 TRBV27 CASSLGQGVGPQHF TGTGCCAGCAGTCTTGGACAGGGCGTCGGGCCCCAGCATTTT
14 - - TRBJ1-5 TRBV5-4 CASSLWRGYQPQHF TGTGCCAGCAGCTTGTGGCGTGGATATCAGCCCCAGCATTTT
15 TRBD1 - TRBJ2-2 TRBV19 CASSYDRGRSGELFF TGTGCCAGTAGCTACGACAGGGGGCGATCCGGGGAGCTGTTTTTT
14 TRBD1 - TRBJ2-7 TRBV5-6 CASSFRDRAYEQYF TGTGCCAGCAGCTTCAGGGACAGGGCGTACGAGCAGTACTTC
16 - - TRBJ1-1 TRBV28 CASSSPGRGRRTEAFF TGTGCCAGCAGCTCCCCGGGGCGGGGGCGCCGGACTGAAGCTTTCTTT
13 TRBD2 - TRBJ2-7 TRBV19 CASSRGLVDEQYF TGTGCCAGTAGTCGCGGACTAGTGGACGAGCAGTACTTC
13 - - TRBJ1-1 TRBV7-6 CASSFTPDSEAFF TGTGCCAGCAGTTTCACCCCAGACAGTGAAGCTTTCTTT
15 TRBD1 - TRBJ1-1 TRBV5-1 CASSRGQGPNTEAFF TGCGCCAGCAGCCGGGGACAGGGGCCGAACACTGAAGCTTTCTTT
11 - - TRBJ1-2 TRBV6-6 CASSPNRDYDF TGTGCCAGCAGCCCCAACCGGGATTATGACTTC
15 - - TRBJ1-5 TRBV6-1 CASSDRGLYNQPQHF TGTGCCAGCAGTGATCGGGGGCTTTACAATCAGCCCCAGCATTTT
13 - - TRBJ1-2 TRBV18 CASSPDRNYGYTF TGTGCCAGCTCGCCCGACAGAAACTATGGCTACACCTTC
13 - - TRBJ2-5 TRBV5-1 CASSLVAGGTQYF TGCGCCAGCAGCTTAGTGGCAGGCGGTACCCAGTACTTC
14 - - TRBJ1-4 TRBV5-1 CASSLGPGSEKLFF TGCGCCAGCAGCCTCGGCCCCGGAAGTGAAAAACTGTTTTTT
16 TRBD1 - TRBJ1-1 TRBV5-6 CASSPRLKGTDTEAFF TGTGCCAGCAGCCCAAGATTGAAAGGGACAGACACTGAAGCTTTCTTT
15 TRBD2 few TRBJ2-7 TRBV10-2 CASSESASGSYEQYF TGCGCCAGCAGTGAGTCGGCTAGCGGGTCGTACGAGCAGTACTTC
16 - - TRBJ2-1 TRBV18 CASSRQPYGADNEQFF TGTGCCAGCTCACGTCAGCCCTACGGGGCAGACAATGAGCAGTTCTTC
15 - - TRBJ2-1 TRBV4-1 CASSRGGVNYNEQFF TGCGCCAGCAGCCGGGGTGGGGTAAACTACAATGAGCAGTTCTTC
15 TRBD1 - TRBJ2-7 TRBV5-1 CASSPGQGGFYEQYF TGCGCCAGCAGCCCCGGACAGGGGGGTTTCTACGAGCAGTACTTC
16 TRBD2 - TRBJ2-4 TRBV28 CASSSTSGTAKNIQYF TGTGCCAGCAGTTCAACAAGCGGGACGGCCAAAAACATTCAGTACTTC
16 TRBD1 - TRBJ2-5 TRBV28 CASSLWTGESQETQYF TGTGCCAGCAGTTTATGGACAGGGGAGTCACAAGAGACCCAGTACTTC
13 - - TRBJ1-5 TRBV19 CASSIGDNQPQHF TGTGCCAGTAGTATAGGGGACAATCAGCCCCAGCATTTT
13 - - TRBJ2-1 TRBV18 CASSPPGGEEQFF TGTGCCAGCTCACCACCAGGCGGGGAAGAGCAGTTCTTC
13 TRBD1 - TRBJ1-2 TRBV7-2 CASSGTGAYGYTF TGTGCCAGCAGCGGGACAGGGGCCTATGGCTACACCTTC
15 - once TRBJ2-1 TRBV19 CASAAGTRSYNEQFF TGTGCCAGTGCAGCAGGGACGCGCTCCTACAATGAGCAGTTCTTC
14 TRBD1 - TRBJ1-2 TRBV29-1 CSVERDRGRGGYTF TGCAGCGTTGAAAGGGACAGGGGGCGCGGTGGCTACACCTTC
16 - - TRBJ2-3 TRBV11-2 CASSPRDRLGTDTQYF TGTGCCAGCAGCCCACGGGACCGCCTTGGCACAGATACGCAGTATTTT
16 - - TRBJ2-5 TRBV4-2 CASSQDRGGAMETQYF TGTGCCAGCAGCCAAGATCGAGGGGGGGCCATGGAGACCCAGTACTTC
15 TRBD1 - TRBJ2-1 TRBV5-1 CASSGGQKEWDEQFF TGCGCCAGCAGCGGGGGACAGAAAGAATGGGATGAGCAGTTCTTC
11 - - TRBJ2-7 TRBV6-5 CASSELYEQYF TGTGCCAGCAGTGAACTCTACGAGCAGTACTTC
15 - - TRBJ2-1 TRBV28 CASSSGTLVGYEQFF TGTGCCAGCAGTTCCGGGACACTTGTGGGATATGAGCAGTTCTTC
12 - - TRBJ1-2 TRBV11-2 CASSLEQGGYTF TGTGCCAGCAGCTTAGAACAGGGAGGCTACACCTTC
12 - - TRBJ1-6 TRBV6-5 CASHSGHSPLHF TGTGCCAGTCATTCCGGACACTCACCCCTCCACTTT
18 TRBD2 - TRBJ2-6 TRBV7-9 CASSLAGAGNSGANVLTF TGTGCCAGCAGCTTAGCAGGAGCGGGAAACTCTGGGGCCAACGTCCTGACTTTC
14 - - TRBJ2-5 TRBV5-1 CASSTRTAQETQYF TGCGCCAGCAGTACCCGTACCGCTCAAGAGACCCAGTACTTC
15 TRBD2 - TRBJ2-7 TRBV2 CASSETSGGAFEQYF TGTGCCAGCAGTGAGACTAGCGGGGGGGCGTTCGAGCAGTACTTC
13 - few TRBJ2-7 TRBV5-1 CASSPHGGNEQYF TGCGCCAGCAGCCCGCATGGTGGGAACGAGCAGTACTTC
15 - - TRBJ2-7 TRBV28 CASSRPGRGSYEQYF TGTGCCAGCAGTCGCCCGGGCCGAGGGTCCTACGAGCAGTACTTC
15 - - TRBJ2-7 TRBV10-3 CAISEKEVGAYEQYF TGTGCCATCAGTGAAAAGGAGGTCGGAGCCTACGAGCAGTACTTC
14 - - TRBJ1-1 TRBV2 CASSAGRMNTEAFF TGTGCCAGCAGTGCAGGGCGGATGAACACTGAAGCTTTCTTT
16 - - TRBJ2-1 TRBV7-9 CASSRPGRRTGNEQFF TGTGCCAGCAGCCGTCCGGGACGAAGGACCGGGAATGAGCAGTTCTTC
15 TRBD1 once TRBJ2-3 TRBV5-1 CASTWSGGEGDTQYF TGCGCCAGCACCTGGTCAGGGGGCGAAGGAGATACGCAGTATTTT
15 TRBD1 - TRBJ2-1 TRBV5-1 CASSPGQGILNEQFF TGCGCCAGCAGCCCGGGACAGGGGATCCTTAATGAGCAGTTCTTC
15 - - TRBJ2-3 TRBV7-3 CASSWGRGKADTQYF TGTGCCAGCAGCTGGGGGCGCGGGAAGGCAGATACGCAGTATTTT
14 - - TRBJ1-1 TRBV9 CASSVGAANTEAFF TGTGCCAGCAGCGTCGGAGCAGCCAACACTGAAGCTTTCTTT
14 - - TRBJ2-7 TRBV5-1 CASSFRGASYEQYF TGCGCCAGCAGCTTCAGAGGCGCTTCCTACGAGCAGTACTTC
14 - - TRBJ1-1 TRBV18 CASSQGEMNTEAFF TGTGCCAGCTCACAGGGGGAGATGAACACTGAAGCTTTCTTT
14 - - TRBJ2-7 TRBV28 CASSYEGGPYEQYF TGTGCCAGCAGTTACGAGGGGGGGCCCTACGAGCAGTACTTC
13 - - TRBJ1-1 TRBV6-1 CASSARGNTEAFF TGTGCCAGCAGTGCCCGAGGGAACACTGAAGCTTTCTTT
13 - once TRBJ2-1 TRBV19 CASSPIGGLEQFF TGTGCCAGTAGTCCCATCGGGGGTCTTGAGCAGTTCTTC
11 - once TRBJ1-4 TRBV21-1 CASERWEKLFF TGTGCCAGCGAAAGGTGGGAAAAACTGTTTTTT
13 - - TRBJ2-7 TRBV6-5 CASSLTTGYEQYF TGTGCCAGCAGTCTAACCACGGGGTACGAGCAGTACTTC
17 - - TRBJ2-3 TRBV30 CAWSPTRSLRVPDTQYF TGTGCCTGGAGCCCCACGAGGAGCCTGAGGGTTCCAGATACGCAGTATTTT
14 TRBD1 - TRBJ1-1 TRBV6-1 CASRLLGQGAEAFF TGTGCCAGCAGGCTACTGGGACAGGGAGCTGAAGCTTTCTTT
15 TRBD2 - TRBJ2-1 TRBV5-1 CASSFGAGGYNEQFF TGCGCCAGCAGCTTCGGAGCGGGAGGCTACAATGAGCAGTTCTTC
17 TRBD2 - TRBJ2-7 TRBV5-1 CASSLGSAGTRIYEQYF TGCGCCAGCAGCTTGGGTTCTGCCGGGACTAGGATCTACGAGCAGTACTTC
15 - - TRBJ2-2 TRBV7-6 CASSARDFFTGELFF TGTGCCAGCAGCGCGCGGGACTTTTTCACCGGGGAGCTGTTTTTT
13 - - TRBJ1-4 TRBV10-3 CAISRDLNEKLFF TGTGCCATCAGCCGGGACTTAAATGAAAAACTGTTTTTT